The 28 T cell receptor beta chains given below trace back to one sample, sequenced in a study of CD4 T cells in relation to SARS-CoV-2 and coronaviruses. The repertoire was sequenced with immunoSEQ multiplex PCR; TCRdb's copy has only in-frame clones and lacks some. Of around 20,000 clones listed, nearly 75% are singletons. CD4+ T cells from unexposed donors were obtained before the COVID-19 pandemic (2011-2018). CD4+ T cells were isolated from the cells after 10 days of culture. These receptors are not linked to any known antigen. The sample taken for sequencing was CD4+ T cells from PBMCs, cultured in vitro. The source is a human donor in good health.

The V and J genes are TRBV5-5 and TRBJ2-3, with D perhaps given as TRBD1 or TRBD2 (5 bases each). Germline CDR1 is SGHKS and CDR2 is YYEKEE (reference sequence). There are 15 residues in the CDR3. V dropped 0 bases and J dropped 4 bases, with 12 bases sitting between them. The CDR3 sequence: CASSLAGRTSDTQYF. The CDR3 DNA follows: TGTGCCAGCAGCTTGGCGGGACGGACATCAGATACGCAGTATTTT.

The chain is built from TRBV4-1 and TRBJ2-7; 11 nucleotides align to TRBD1. CDR3 length: 15 amino acids. Germline V gene lookup returns CDR1 MGHRA and CDR2 YSYEKL. V gave up 4 bases and J gave up 1 base; unmatched junction bases: 3. For the CDR3, the DNA is TGCGCCAGCAGCCTGGGACAGGGGGTATCCTACGAGCAGTACTTC. This codes for CASSLGQGVSYEQYF.

The CDR3 here is CAWSVPLLRETIYF. The CDR3 nucleotides are TGTGCCTGGAGTGTACCCCTACTCAGAGAAACCATATATTTT. The chain links TRBV30 to TRBJ1-3; D remains unclear. Trimming shortened V by 0 bases and J by 10 bases, and 16 bases separated the two germline ends. Germline V gene lookup returns CDR1 GTSNPN and CDR2 SVGIG (reference sequence). The CDR3 length is 14 residues.

This clone was observed a few times. The chain employs TRBV3-1 (or the pseudogene TRBV3-2) and TRBJ2-2; D is unclear. Germline V gene sequence: CDR1 LGHDT, CDR2 YNNKEL (reference sequence). V was trimmed by 4 bases and J by 0 bases, leaving 9 bases between them. The CDR3 consists of 15 residues. The CDR3 sequence: CASSPRDTNTGELFF. In DNA, the CDR3 is TGTGCCAGCAGCCCTAGGGATACGAACACCGGGGAGCTGTTTTTT.

This clone has a handful of counts. The chain couples TRBV2 to TRBJ2-7; D is possibly TRBD2 (5 bases). The CDR3 sequence is 10 residues long. Trimming took off 6 bases at V and 12 bases at J, with 12 bases between the two ends. Germline CDR1 SNHLY, CDR2 FYNNEI. The CDR3 region is CASSQTIWYF. The CDR3 coding sequence is TGTGCCAGCAGCCAGACTATATGGTACTTC.

The rearrangement uses TRBV6-5 and TRBJ2-7, with 11 positions matching TRBD2. The junction had 4 bases not matched to a gene; V was cut back by 5 bases and J by 4 bases. CDR1 and CDR2 (germline): MNHEY, SVGAGI. The CDR3 runs to 14 residues. The CDR3 region is CASSRGTSGYEQYF. CDR3 nucleotides: TGTGCCAGCAGTAGAGGGACTAGCGGTTACGAGCAGTACTTC.

The rearrangement joins TRBV5-6 to TRBJ2-1; TRBD1 aligns across 8 bases. The CDR3 covers 16 residues. The trim removed 4 bases at V and 6 bases at J, leaving 12 bases unmatched. The germline V gene encodes CDR1 SGHDT and CDR2 YYEEEE. The CDR3, as DNA: TGTGCCAGCAGCCCCCTAGACAGGGGAGGAACCAATGAGCAGTTCTTC. Translated: CASSPLDRGGTNEQFF.

CDR3 bases: TGTGCCAGCTCACCCGGGACAGGTGGGAAGAACACTGAAGCTTTCTTT. Translation gives CASSPGTGGKNTEAFF. The chain couples TRBV18 to TRBJ1-1; 8 bases agree with TRBD1. V shed 3 bases, J shed 1 base, and the junction held 7 bases outside the gene matches. The CDR3 consists of 16 residues. Looked up from germline, CDR1 is KGHSH and CDR2 is LQKENI. Using reference TRBV18 and TRBJ1-1 for the parts outside the CDR3, the full variable domain is NAGVMQNPRHLVRRRGQEARLRCSPMKGHSHVYWYRQLPEEGLKFMVYLQKENIIDESGMPKERFSAEFPKEGPSILRIQQVVRGDSAAYFCASSPGTGGKNTEAFFGQGTRLTVV.

Only one count was recorded for this clone. The V call is TRBV18, the J call TRBJ2-1; a weak D match, TRBD2 (8 bases). Germline V CDR1 and CDR2: KGHSH, LQKENI. This CDR3 is built from 15 residues. V gave up 3 bases and J gave up 8 bases, with 17 bases separating them. Here the CDR3 DNA reads TGTGCCAGCTCACCCCGGGAGGGGGCGGGCGATGAGCAGTTCTTC. This codes for CASSPREGAGDEQFF.

The rearrangement uses TRBV7-8 and TRBJ2-7; no reliable D call. The CDR3 spans 12 residues. Trimming pared 5 bases from V and 3 bases from J, leaving 8 bases between. Germline V gene data show CDR1 as SGHVS and CDR2 as FQNEAQ. The CDR3 region is CASSRLSYEQYF. CDR3 DNA: TGTGCCAGCAGCCGATTAAGCTACGAGCAGTACTTC.

The rearrangement joins TRBV7-9 to TRBJ2-5; D ambiguous. This CDR3 has 13 amino acids. Germline V gives CDR1 SEHNR, CDR2 FQNEAQ (reference sequence). V was trimmed by 1 base and J by 4 bases, leaving 7 bases between them. The CDR3 nucleotides are TGTGCCAGCAGCTTAGTCGGTCCAGAGACCCAGTACTTC. Protein product: CASSLVGPETQYF.

The chain carries TRBV19 and TRBJ2-1; the match to TRBD2 covers 10 bases. Trimming took 6 bases from V and 7 from J; bases not matched to a gene: 9. This CDR3 is built from 15 residues. Per germline, CDR1 LNHDA and CDR2 SQIVND (reference sequence). Written as DNA, the CDR3 is TGTGCCAGTAGGAGCGGGAGGGCCGATAGGAATGAGCAGTTCTTC. Its translation is CASRSGRADRNEQFF.

The chain recombines TRBV6-4 with TRBJ2-1; the match to TRBD2 covers 10 bases. The CDR3 is 16 amino acids. Per germline, CDR1 MRHNA and CDR2 SNTAGT. The trim removed 3 bases at V and 4 bases at J, leaving 6 bases unmatched. The CDR3 loop is CASSDTSGKMYNEQFF. CDR3 nucleotide sequence: TGTGCCAGCAGTGATACTAGCGGGAAGATGTACAATGAGCAGTTCTTC.

The V call is TRBV10-1, the J call TRBJ2-2, with D maybe TRBD2 (6 bases). V was pared by 0 bases and J by 5 bases, with 16 bases between. CDR1 and CDR2 from the germline V gene are WNHNN and SYGVQD (reference sequence). This CDR3 comprises 17 residues. CDR3 sequence: CASSESMGLGGTGELFF. The CDR3 nucleotides read TGCGCCAGCAGTGAGTCGATGGGACTTGGCGGAACCGGGGAGCTGTTTTTT.

J is TRBJ2-2 and V is TRBV5-1; no firm D call. The germline V gene has CDR1 SGHRS and CDR2 YFSETQ. The CDR3 runs to 15 residues. V shed 7 bases and J shed 0 bases, with 13 bases lying between them. The CDR3 here is CASAAEIANTGELFF. The CDR3 DNA is TGCGCCAGCGCGGCAGAGATCGCGAACACCGGGGAGCTGTTTTTT.

CDR3 protein: CASSQEVLVLAGGYEQYF. CDR3 sequence (DNA): TGCGCCAGCAGCCAAGAGGTTCTAGTACTAGCGGGAGGGTACGAGCAGTACTTC. The chain has TRBV4-1 and TRBJ2-7; TRBD2 aligns across 13 bases. CDR1 is MGHRA, CDR2 YSYEKL, per germline. The ends lost 0 bases at V and 4 bases at J; junction bases unmatched: 9. CDR3 length: 18 residues.

This clone was picked up a small number of times. The rearrangement joins TRBV2 to TRBJ1-1; D unresolved. CDR1 and CDR2 from the germline V gene are SNHLY and FYNNEI. The CDR3 is 11 residues long. V was pared by 7 bases and J by 1 base, with 4 bases between. Written as DNA, the CDR3 is TGTGCCAGCACAAGGAACACTGAAGCTTTCTTT. Translating gives CASTRNTEAFF.

The gene calls are TRBV30 and TRBJ1-4, with D tentatively TRBD1 (5 bases). V dropped 2 bases and J dropped 8 bases, with 18 bases sitting between them. Germline CDR1 is GTSNPN and CDR2 is SVGIG (reference sequence). CDR3 size: 15 residues. In DNA, the CDR3 is TGTGCCTGGAGTTTAGGGGCCTCACGAGGAGAAAAACTGTTTTTT. Translated, it gives CAWSLGASRGEKLFF. Complete variable domain (other parts from reference TRBV30 and TRBJ1-4): SQTIHQWPATLVQPVGSPLSLECTVEGTSNPNLYWYRQAAGRGLQLLFYSVGIGQISSEVPQNLSASRPQDRQFILSSKKLLLSDSGFYLCAWSLGASRGEKLFFGSGTQLSVL.

This clone was counted a single time. The chain's CDR3 is CAISESGGQNNSPLHF. Written as DNA, the CDR3 is TGTGCCATCAGTGAGTCAGGGGGACAGAATAATTCACCCCTCCACTTT. The rearrangement uses TRBV10-3 and TRBJ1-6, with 7 bases aligning to TRBD1. The V and J ends lost 0 bases and 5 bases, in that order; junction bases with no gene match: 4. The CDR3 is 16 residues long. The germline CDR1 and CDR2 sequences are ENHRY and SYGVKD.

The chain employs TRBV11-3 and TRBJ2-7; 14 bases align to TRBD2. V lost 6 bases to trimming and J lost 7 bases; unmatched junction nucleotides: 8. This CDR3 is built from 15 residues. Germline CDR1 SGHNT, CDR2 YENEEA. The CDR3 spells CASSSGTSGSDEQYF. The DNA of the CDR3 is TGTGCCAGCAGTTCCGGGACTAGCGGGAGTGATGAGCAGTACTTC.

This chain links TRBV28 with TRBJ2-2; no clear D gene. The CDR3 length is 15 residues. Germline CDR1 reads MDHEN; CDR2 reads SYDVKM. With 5 bases removed from V and 3 bases from J, the gap between germline ends came to 13 bases. The CDR3 DNA sequence: TGTGCCAGCAGTCGGACCGCCCTCGACACCGGGGAGCTGTTTTTT. Its translation is CASSRTALDTGELFF.

The rearrangement joins TRBV19 to TRBJ1-6; no clear D. CDR3 length: 16 amino acids. Germline CDR1 reads LNHDA; CDR2 reads SQIVND (reference sequence). V lost 1 base and J lost 3, with 10 bases in between. The CDR3 here is CASSIGLVSYNSPLHF. The CDR3 nucleotides are TGTGCCAGTAGTATAGGCCTCGTCAGCTATAATTCACCCCTCCACTTT.

The chain couples TRBV12-5 to TRBJ2-2; 13 bases align to TRBD2. Germline assignment: CDR1 LGHNT and CDR2 FRNRAP. This CDR3 spans 19 amino acids. With V trimmed by 1 base and J by 4 bases, 9 bases remained unmatched. The CDR3 DNA reads TGTGCTAGTGGTTTGGGGTTGACTAGCGGGAGGACGATCACCGGGGAGCTGTTTTTT. Protein product: CASGLGLTSGRTITGELFF.

The chain links TRBV15 to TRBJ1-3; 8 nucleotides align to TRBD1. The length of the CDR3 is 14 residues. The V gene's germline CDR1 is LNHNV and CDR2 YYDKDF (reference sequence). V gave up 6 bases and J gave up 5 bases; unmatched junction bases: 6. Here the CDR3 reads CATSADRARNTIYF. The CDR3, as DNA: TGTGCCACCAGTGCGGACAGGGCCAGAAACACCATATATTTT. Full variable domain (remainder filled in from reference TRBV15 and TRBJ1-3): DAMVIQNPRYQVTQFGKPVTLSCSQTLNHNVMYWYQQKSSQAPKLLFHYYDKDFNNEADTPDNFQSRRPNTSFCFLDIRSPGLGDTAMYLCATSADRARNTIYFGEGSWLTVV.

The V and J genes are TRBV19 and TRBJ2-1, with TRBD2 matching 7 bases. Germline trimming cut 2 bases from V and 2 bases from J; bases unmatched to any gene: 21. The germline gives CDR1 LNHDA, CDR2 SQIVND (reference sequence). CDR3 length: 21 residues. The CDR3 reads CASSISHDLIWGRAPYNEQFF. The CDR3 DNA reads TGTGCCAGTAGTATATCCCACGACTTGATATGGGGGAGGGCCCCCTACAATGAGCAGTTCTTC. The full variable domain, rest sourced from reference TRBV19 and TRBJ2-1, is DGGITQSPKYLFRKEGQNVTLSCEQNLNHDAMYWYRQDPGQGLRLIYYSQIVNDFQKGDIAEGYSVSREKKESFPLTVTSAQKNPTAFYLCASSISHDLIWGRAPYNEQFFGPGTRLTVL.

V and J are TRBV11-2 and TRBJ1-1, with D possibly matching TRBD1 (6 bases). This CDR3 comprises 15 residues. CDR1 SGHAT and CDR2 FQNNGV come from the germline V gene. V was cut by 5 bases and J by 0 bases, with 13 bases left in between. Here the CDR3 reads CASSKRTAMNTEAFF. Written as DNA, the CDR3 is TGTGCCAGCAGCAAACGGACAGCCATGAACACTGAAGCTTTCTTT.

This clone has more than one count but fewer than ten. The J gene is TRBJ2-2, the V gene TRBV3-1 (or the pseudogene TRBV3-2); D remains ambiguous. The CDR3 runs 12 residues. Germline V gene data show CDR1 as LGHDT and CDR2 as YNNKEL (reference sequence). With 4 bases removed from V and 10 bases from J, the gap between germline ends came to 10 bases. CDR3 protein: CASSRLGEELFF. The CDR3 DNA follows: TGTGCCAGCAGCCGCCTTGGAGAGGAGCTGTTTTTT.

V is TRBV27 and J is TRBJ2-1; tentative D call: TRBD2 (6 bases). The CDR3 loop spans 15 amino acids. The V end lost 2 bases, the J end lost 2 bases, and 10 bases lay between the germline ends. The germline V gene has CDR1 MNHEY and CDR2 SMNVEV (reference sequence). The chain's CDR3 is CASSLVGGTYNEQFF. In nucleotides, the CDR3 is TGTGCCAGCAGTTTAGTGGGGGGAACCTACAATGAGCAGTTCTTC.